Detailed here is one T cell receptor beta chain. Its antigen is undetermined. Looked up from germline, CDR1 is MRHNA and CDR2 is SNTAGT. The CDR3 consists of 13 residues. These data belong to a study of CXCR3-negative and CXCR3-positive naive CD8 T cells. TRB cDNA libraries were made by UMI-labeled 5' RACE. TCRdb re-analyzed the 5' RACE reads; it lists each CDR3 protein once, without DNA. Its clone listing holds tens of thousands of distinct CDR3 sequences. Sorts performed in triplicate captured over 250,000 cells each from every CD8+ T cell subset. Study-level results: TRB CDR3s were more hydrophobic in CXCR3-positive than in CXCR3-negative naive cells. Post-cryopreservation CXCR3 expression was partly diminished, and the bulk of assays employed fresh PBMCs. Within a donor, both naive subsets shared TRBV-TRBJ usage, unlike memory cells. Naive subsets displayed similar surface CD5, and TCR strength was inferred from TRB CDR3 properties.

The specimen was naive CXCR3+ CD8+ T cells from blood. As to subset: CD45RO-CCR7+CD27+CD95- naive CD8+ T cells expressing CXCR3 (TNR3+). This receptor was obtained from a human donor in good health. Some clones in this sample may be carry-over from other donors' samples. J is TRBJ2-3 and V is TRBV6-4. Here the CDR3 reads CASSNRVADTQYF.